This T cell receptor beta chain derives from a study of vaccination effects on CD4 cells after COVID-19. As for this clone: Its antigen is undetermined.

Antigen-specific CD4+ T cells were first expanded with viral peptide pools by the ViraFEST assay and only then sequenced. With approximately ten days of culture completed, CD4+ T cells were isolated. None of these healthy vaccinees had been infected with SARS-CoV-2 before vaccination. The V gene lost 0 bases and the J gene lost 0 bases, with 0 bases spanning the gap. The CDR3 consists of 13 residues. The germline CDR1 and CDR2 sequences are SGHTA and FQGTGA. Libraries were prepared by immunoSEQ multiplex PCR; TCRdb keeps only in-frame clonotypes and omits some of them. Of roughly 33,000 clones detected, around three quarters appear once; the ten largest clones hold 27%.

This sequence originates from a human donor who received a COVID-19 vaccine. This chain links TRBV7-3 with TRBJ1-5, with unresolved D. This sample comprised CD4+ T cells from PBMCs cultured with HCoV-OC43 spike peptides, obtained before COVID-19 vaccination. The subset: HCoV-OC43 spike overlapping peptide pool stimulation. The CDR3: CASSLTSNQPQHF. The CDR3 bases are TGTGCCAGCAGCTTAACTAGCAATCAGCCCCAGCATTTT.